This T cell receptor beta chain was sequenced for a study of T cells expressing NK-cell markers. Study observations and caveats: The CD3+CD56-NKG2C+ fraction was also led by these clonotypes in a handful of donors.

About this clonotype: Its antigen is undetermined.

TCRdb reprocessed the 5' RACE reads, with one entry per CDR3 protein and no DNA. The sample totals 300,000 to 450,000 distinct CDR3 sequences. The CDR3 length is 14 residues. The germline CDR1 and CDR2 sequences are MNHEY and SVGAGI. This sequence originates from a man between 18 and 69 years old in good health. The sequencing sample was made of blood T cells: a sorted CD56 or NKG2C T cell subset, CD4+ or CD8+ T cells, or bulk PBMC T cells (not recorded which). The chain carries TRBV6-5 and TRBJ2-1; there is no DNA to check the TCRdb D call of TRBD2. The CDR3: CASSYSRTGNEQFF.